This T cell receptor beta chain was recovered during a study of blood T cell repertoires in COVID-19. Profiled with immunoSEQ multiplex PCR; TCRdb holds only in-frame clones, not every one. Among some 270,000 clones listed, more than 70% were seen once. J gave up 0 bases and V 5 bases, and 9 bases lay outside the gene matches. This CDR3 comprises 17 residues. From germline, CDR1 is MDHEN and CDR2 SYDVKM. Sample: peripheral blood. The V and J genes are TRBV28 and TRBJ2-1; 8 nucleotides line up with TRBD1. The receptor comes from an elderly woman with COVID-19, enrolled during active disease. The CDR3 here is CASSGQGLVSSYNEQFF. CDR3 DNA sequence: TGTGCCAGCAGTGGACAGGGACTGGTCAGCTCCTACAATGAGCAGTTCTTC.